The 17 T cell receptor beta chains listed next were all sequenced from one sample in a study of blood T cell repertoires in COVID-19. The table came from immunoSEQ multiplex PCR; TCRdb's copy has only in-frame clones and leaves some out. The sample lists some 95,000 clones, around 81% occurring once. The sample comprised peripheral blood. These receptors all come from a man aged 45-65 years who had recovered from COVID-19.

CDR3 sequence (DNA): TGTGCCACGGGGGGGTCCCGGCAGCCCCAGCATTTT. Protein: CATGGSRQPQHF. J is TRBJ1-5 and V is TRBV6-5, with D tentatively TRBD1 (5 bases). V lost 10 bases and J lost 7, with 14 bases in between. Looked up from germline, CDR1 is MNHEY and CDR2 is SVGAGI. The CDR3 is 12 amino acids.

This chain joins TRBV24-1 and TRBJ2-1; weak D call: TRBD2 (7 bases). In germline, CDR1 is KGHDR, CDR2 SFDVKD. V lost 7 bases to trimming and J lost 5 bases, with 14 bases between them. This CDR3 has 14 amino acids. The CDR3 DNA follows: TGTGCCACCAGCACGGGGGGCAGCAACAATGAGCAGTTCTTC. Translated, it gives CATSTGGSNNEQFF.

This clone was observed a handful of times. The chain recombines TRBV5-1 with TRBJ1-5; 8 nucleotides line up with TRBD1. The CDR3 covers 15 residues. Per germline, CDR1 SGHRS and CDR2 YFSETQ. J lost 2 bases, V lost 0 bases, and 1 base had no gene match. CDR3 region: CASSLDRGGNQPQHF. The CDR3 DNA reads as TGCGCCAGCAGCTTGGACAGGGGGGGCAATCAGCCCCAGCATTTT.

The count of this clone is one. This chain joins TRBV7-3 and TRBJ2-2; a possible D gene is TRBD1 (6 bases). The V gene's germline CDR1 is SGHTA and CDR2 FQGTGA. The CDR3 has 11 amino acids. The germline V and J ends were trimmed by 11 bases and 7 bases, with 11 bases remaining between them. The CDR3 DNA reads as TGTGCCTCCCGAGGGGGCGGGGAGCTGTTTTTT. Its protein product is CASRGGGELFF. Full variable domain (rest looked up from reference TRBV7-3 and TRBJ2-2): GAGVSQTPSNKVTEKGKYVELRCDPISGHTALYWYRQSLGQGPEFLIYFQGTGAADDSGLPNDRFFAVRPEGSVSTLKIQRTERGDSAVYLCASRGGGELFFGEGSRLTVL.

This clone came up a few times. The chain employs TRBV7-9 and TRBJ1-2; D is uncertain. V shed 1 base and J shed 8 bases, with 14 bases lying between them. The CDR3 is 14 residues long. Germline CDR1 is SEHNR and CDR2 is FQNEAQ (reference sequence). CDR3 sequence: CASSLDRDTSGYTF. The CDR3 nucleotides read TGTGCCAGCAGCTTAGACAGAGACACCTCCGGCTACACCTTC. The complete variable domain, with remaining parts taken from reference TRBV7-9 and TRBJ1-2, reads DTGVSQNPRHKITKRGQNVTFRCDPISEHNRLYWYRQTLGQGPEFLTYFQNEAQLEKSRLLSDRFSAERPKGSFSTLEIQRTEQGDSAMYLCASSLDRDTSGYTFGSGTRLTVV.

The V and J genes are TRBV9 and TRBJ1-1; TRBD1 matches 8 bases. V shed 4 bases, J shed 0 bases, and the junction held 2 bases outside the gene matches. CDR1 is SGDLS and CDR2 is YYNGEE in the germline V gene. This CDR3 contains 14 residues. This CDR3 is CASSRTGLNTEAFF. The CDR3, as DNA: TGTGCCAGCAGCCGGACAGGGCTGAACACTGAAGCTTTCTTT. The variable domain in full, completed from reference TRBV9 and TRBJ1-1, reads DSGVTQTPKHLITATGQRVTLRCSPRSGDLSVYWYQQSLDQGLQFLIQYYNGEERAKGNILERFSAQQFPDLHSELNLSSLELGDSALYFCASSRTGLNTEAFFGQGTRLTVV.

The rearrangement joins TRBV6-2 or TRBV6-3 to TRBJ1-2; D call uncertain. Germline lookup yields CDR1 MNHEY and CDR2 SVGEGT. The V end lost 2 bases, the J end lost 0 bases, and 4 bases lay between the germline ends. The CDR3 sequence is 13 residues long. CDR3 region: CASSYPSNYGYTF. DNA for the CDR3: TGTGCCAGCAGTTACCCCTCTAACTATGGCTACACCTTC.

The gene calls are TRBV9 and TRBJ2-2, with 7 bases matching TRBD1. From germline, CDR1 is SGDLS and CDR2 YYNGEE. The trim removed 2 bases at V and 2 bases at J, leaving 3 bases unmatched. The length of the CDR3 is 15 residues. This chain's CDR3 is CASSVGTANTGELFF. The CDR3 nucleotides read TGTGCCAGCAGCGTGGGGACAGCAAACACCGGGGAGCTGTTTTTT.

The V call is TRBV13, the J call TRBJ2-5, with 7 bases identical to TRBD2. Germline lookup yields CDR1 PRHDT and CDR2 FYEKMQ (reference sequence). Trimming at V came to 3 bases and at J to 1 base, leaving 2 bases not matched to a gene. CDR3 length: 14 amino acids. The CDR3, as DNA: TGTGCCAGCAGCTTTGGGACTATCCAAGAGACCCAGTACTTC. Translated: CASSFGTIQETQYF.

The J gene is TRBJ2-1, the V gene TRBV28, with D tentatively TRBD2 (6 bases). Trimming cost V 3 bases and J 1 base, with 13 bases left between them. The CDR3 extends over 16 amino acids. CDR1 is MDHEN and CDR2 is SYDVKM in the germline V gene. The CDR3 sequence: CASSLDVAASYNEQFF. CDR3 sequence (DNA): TGTGCCAGCAGTTTGGACGTAGCGGCTTCCTACAATGAGCAGTTCTTC.

The V and J genes are TRBV5-1 and TRBJ2-7; tentative D call: TRBD2 (5 bases). Germline V lookup: CDR1 SGHRS, CDR2 YFSETQ. V was clipped by 5 bases and J by 1 base, with 16 bases between them. This CDR3 comprises 15 residues. The CDR3 loop reads CASRRTGSSSYEQYF. The CDR3 bases are TGCGCCAGCAGACGGACGGGGTCCTCTTCCTACGAGCAGTACTTC.

This clone was detected once. This chain connects TRBV7-2 to TRBJ2-3, with TRBD1 as a possible D gene (6 bases). Looked up from germline, CDR1 is SGHTA and CDR2 is FQGNSA. The CDR3 extends over 13 amino acids. V lost 2 bases, J lost 7 bases, and 10 bases lay in between. The CDR3 DNA reads TGTGCCAGCAGCTTACCAGGACAGCATACGCAGTATTTT. It encodes CASSLPGQHTQYF.

As regards this clone: A junction boundary mismatches the germline segment, possibly from a read error. The V and J genes are TRBV19 and TRBJ2-1, with D perhaps TRBD1 (5 bases). The CDR3 totals 11 residues. The germline V gene encodes CDR1 LNHDA and CDR2 SQIVND (reference sequence). The CDR3 protein is CASSIREAVLF. DNA of the CDR3: TGTGCCAGTAGTATCAGGGAAGCAGTTCTCTTC.

The J gene is TRBJ2-3, the V gene TRBV5-1; 11 nucleotides agree with TRBD2. The V and J ends lost 0 bases and 3 bases, in that order; junction bases with no gene match: 12. Germline assignment: CDR1 SGHRS and CDR2 YFSETQ. The CDR3 contains 19 residues. CDR3: CASSLAGRVLAGGTDTQYF. The CDR3 DNA is TGCGCCAGCAGCTTGGCGGGTAGGGTCTTAGCGGGGGGGACAGATACGCAGTATTTT.

The chain employs TRBV30 and TRBJ2-5; D gene unclear. The germline V gene has CDR1 GTSNPN and CDR2 SVGIG (reference sequence). V gave up 0 bases and J gave up 2 bases, with 13 bases separating them. This CDR3 has 15 amino acids. This CDR3 is CAWSVRNGQQETQYF. DNA for the CDR3: TGTGCCTGGAGTGTACGTAATGGCCAGCAAGAGACCCAGTACTTC.

This chain links TRBV11-2 with TRBJ2-2; 9 nucleotides align to TRBD2. The germline CDR1 and CDR2 sequences are SGHAT and FQNNGV. The trim removed 2 bases at V and 5 bases at J, leaving 6 bases unmatched. The length of the CDR3 is 16 residues. The CDR3 reads CASSLLAGKWTGELFF. The CDR3 DNA reads TGTGCCAGCAGCTTACTAGCGGGGAAGTGGACCGGGGAGCTGTTTTTT.

V is TRBV27 and J is TRBJ1-5, with TRBD1 matching over 7 bases. Germline loops: CDR1 MNHEY, CDR2 SMNVEV (reference sequence). The CDR3 contains 13 residues. V lost 6 bases to trimming and J lost 7 bases; unmatched junction nucleotides: 6. The CDR3 sequence is CASRRQGGQPQHF. The CDR3 bases are TGTGCCAGCAGACGACAGGGAGGACAGCCCCAGCATTTT.